The present TCR beta chain was sequenced within a study of beta chain features in type 1 diabetes. Whole-study context: Patients did not differ from healthy donors in age, gender or cell yield. Study-wide findings and caveats: The question left open here concerned HLA type influencing TCRB rearrangement. More deletions and fewer insertions at VDJ junctions were seen in type 1 diabetes patients. All four CD4+ subsets of Type 1 diabetes patients contained TCRB CDR3s that were moderately but significantly shorter.

Trimming took off 4 bases at V and 3 bases at J, with 12 bases between the two ends. Germline V lookup: CDR1 SQVTM, CDR2 ANQGSEA. The CDR3 is 13 amino acids. Worth noting for this clone: Its antigen is not known.

Every isolated RNA sample was fully reverse transcribed, so sequencing captured expressed TCRB transcripts. Some 3.6 million reads were obtained on average from naive, central memory and regulatory T cell samples. The table came from immunoSEQ multiplex PCR; TCRdb's copy has only in-frame clones and leaves some out. The sample has more than 250,000 clones, more than 13% seen once; the top ten hold 0.015% to 0.02%. The V gene is TRBV29-1, the J gene TRBJ1-1, with D unclear. This TCR came from a man aged 30 to 45 with type 1 diabetes. Sequencing was carried out using naive CD4+ T cells from blood. The CDR3 reads CSVADPRHTEAFF. The CDR3 DNA is TGCAGCGTTGCTGACCCGCGGCACACTGAAGCTTTCTTT.